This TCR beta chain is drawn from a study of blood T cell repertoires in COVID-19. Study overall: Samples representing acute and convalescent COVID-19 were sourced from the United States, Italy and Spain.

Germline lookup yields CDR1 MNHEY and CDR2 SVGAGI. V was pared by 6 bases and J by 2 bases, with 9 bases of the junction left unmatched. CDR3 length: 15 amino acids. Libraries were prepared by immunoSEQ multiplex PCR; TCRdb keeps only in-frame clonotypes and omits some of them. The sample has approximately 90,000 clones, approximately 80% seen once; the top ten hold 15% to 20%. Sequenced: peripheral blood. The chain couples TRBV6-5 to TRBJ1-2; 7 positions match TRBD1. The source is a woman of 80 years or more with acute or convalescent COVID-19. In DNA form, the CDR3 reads TGTGCCAGCAGCTTCCCGGACAGGCCCAACTATGGCTACACCTTC. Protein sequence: CASSFPDRPNYGYTF.